Presented here are 26 T cell receptor beta chains from one specimen sequenced in a study of tumor and adjacent non-tumor tissue in lung cancer. The library came from three nested PCR rounds adapted from ARM-PCR protocols. TCRdb called the multiplex PCR reads again in MiXCR, with one record for every CDR3 protein. The sample yields some 77,000 distinct CDR3 sequences, about two thirds seen once. The template was RNA from unsorted bulk tissue. The sample consisted of lung tumor tissue. All receptors come from a woman in her 70s with non-small cell lung cancer.

Concerning this clonotype itself: Germline and junction disagree at one end, which may indicate a read error. The V gene is TRBV20-1, the J gene TRBJ2-3; a possible D gene is TRBD2 (6 bases). In germline, CDR1 is DFQATT, CDR2 SNEGSKA (reference sequence). CDR3 length: 13 residues. Here the CDR3 DNA reads TGCAGTGCTACCGGGGGATTCACAAATACGCAGTATTTT. It is translated as CSATGGFTNTQYF.

This rearrangement joins TRBV6-5 to TRBJ2-3, with a tentative D call TRBD2 (6 bases). The V and J ends lost 0 bases and 2 bases respectively, with 15 bases between them. The germline CDR1 and CDR2 sequences are MNHEY and SVGAGI. The CDR3 has 17 residues. The DNA for the CDR3 is TGTGCCAGCAGTTACTCTGGAGGGACTCCTTACACAGATACGCAGTATTTT. Amino acids: CASSYSGGTPYTDTQYF.

This clonotype occurred once. The junction shows a germline mismatch at one end, possibly a read error. This chain joins TRBV7-9 and TRBJ1-2; D is uncertain. CDR1 and CDR2 from the germline V gene are SEHNR and FQNEAQ (reference sequence). This CDR3 is 16 amino acids long. The CDR3 DNA is TGTGCCAGCAGCTTAGTCCAAAGGACTGACCTTTTGAGGGTAACCTTT. Residues: CASSLVQRTDLLRVTF.

V is TRBV6-2 or TRBV6-3 and J is TRBJ1-2, with a possible D match to TRBD1 (5 bases). Germline CDR1 is MNHEY and CDR2 is SVGEGT. The V and J ends lost 10 bases and 6 bases respectively, with 15 bases between them. This CDR3 is built from 12 residues. This CDR3 is CAIYRGTDGYTF. DNA of the CDR3: TGTGCCATCTATCGGGGGACGGATGGCTACACCTTC.

This clonotype occurred once. The CDR3 carries no conserved terminal phenylalanine or tryptophan, so it likely arises from a read error. The rearrangement uses TRBV4-1 and TRBJ1-2, with TRBD1 matching over 7 bases. This CDR3 is 16 amino acids long. Germline values: CDR1 MGHRA, CDR2 YSYEKL. The CDR3 nucleotides are TGCGCCAGCTGCCAAGAATTTGGGGGGACAGATTATGGCTACACCTTA. Translation: CASCQEFGGTDYGYTL.

V is TRBV7-9 and J is TRBJ2-5; TRBD1 agrees at 8 bases. The J segment lost 5 bases and the V segment lost 4 bases, leaving 6 bases of the junction unmatched. Germline values: CDR1 SEHNR, CDR2 FQNEAQ (reference sequence). CDR3 length: 14 residues. CDR3 sequence (DNA): TGTGCCAGCAGCTCACCAGGGGGCCGGGAGACCCAGTACTTC. Translated, it gives CASSSPGGRETQYF.

J is TRBJ2-1 and V is TRBV7-8, with 12 bases fitting TRBD2. CDR3 length: 15 amino acids. CDR1 and CDR2 (germline): SGHVS, FQNEAQ. The junction had 8 bases not matched to a gene; V was cut back by 7 bases and J by 7 bases. The CDR3 region has the DNA TGTGCCAGCAACCTAGCGGGAGGGCTTGGGAATGAGCAGTTCTTC. Its protein is CASNLAGGLGNEQFF. Combining the CDR3 with reference TRBV7-8 and TRBJ2-1 gives the whole variable domain GAGVSQSPRYKVAKRGQDVALRCDPISGHVSLFWYQQALGQGPEFLTYFQNEAQLDKSGLPSDRFFAERPEGSVSTLKIQRTQQEDSAVYLCASNLAGGLGNEQFFGPGTRLTVL.

Details on this clonotype: This may arise from a read error, as a much more abundant clone is one base away. The J gene is TRBJ2-3, the V gene TRBV20-1, with D possibly TRBD2 on 5 matching bases. V lost 3 bases and J 8 bases, leaving 15 bases between the germline ends. CDR1 DFQATT and CDR2 SNEGSKA come from the germline V gene (reference sequence). The CDR3 has 13 residues. This CDR3 is CSASYLAPGTQYF. The CDR3, as DNA: TGCAGTGCTAGTTATCTAGCCCCAGGTACGCAGTATTTT.

In its sample, this clonotype was seen once. This may be a read error, as it is one base from a much larger clone. This chain uses TRBV7-2 with TRBJ2-3; D may match TRBD1 or TRBD2 (6 bases each). This CDR3 is 17 amino acids long. V was cut by 3 bases and J by 3 bases, with 19 bases left in between. Germline CDR1 reads SGHTA; CDR2 reads FQGNSA. CDR3 sequence (DNA): TGTGCCAGCAGCTTCTCACCCGGCGGGACAAGGACAGATACGCAGTATTTT. Translating gives CASSFSPGGTRTDTQYF.

V and J are TRBV4-1 and TRBJ1-6; D gene ambiguous. The germline V gene encodes CDR1 MGHRA and CDR2 YSYEKL. The CDR3 runs to 16 residues. Trimming pared 5 bases from V and 5 bases from J, leaving 16 bases between. This chain's CDR3 is CASSYSAVTNNSPLHF. As DNA, the CDR3 is TGCGCCAGCAGCTATTCCGCAGTCACCAATAATTCACCCCTCCACTTT.

As regards this clonotype: Since the CDR3 does not end with the conserved phenylalanine or tryptophan, this likely comes from a read error. The genes are TRBV12-3 or TRBV12-4 and TRBJ2-4, with TRBD1 matching over 9 bases. The CDR3 loop spans 14 amino acids. Trimming cost V 6 bases and J 4 bases; bases outside gene matches: 4. This CDR3 reads CASSLQGAKNIQYY. The CDR3 region has the DNA TGTGCCAGCAGCCTACAGGGGGCGAAAAACATTCAGTACTAC.

A note on this clonotype: The germline gene is not matched at one end of the junction; a read error may be the cause. This chain connects TRBV29-1 to TRBJ2-2; D may be TRBD2 (5 bases). This CDR3 comprises 13 residues. Germline assignment: CDR1 SQVTM and CDR2 ANQGSEA. The CDR3 bases are TGCTGCGTAGCCGCGGGTGACACCGGGGAGCTGTTTTTT. It encodes CCVAAGDTGELFF.

Concerning this clonotype itself: Here the CDR3 omits its conserved ending phenylalanine or tryptophan, so a read error is the likely source. The gene calls are TRBV4-2 and TRBJ2-2; D is unclear. The CDR3 has 16 residues. V was clipped by 0 bases and J by 5 bases, with 13 bases between them. Germline lookup yields CDR1 LGHNA and CDR2 YNFKEQ. CDR3 residues: CASSQDRTPHTGELFS. CDR3 DNA sequence: TGTGCCAGCAGCCAAGATAGGACCCCACATACCGGGGAGCTGTTTTCT.

Concerning this clonotype: Sequence at one end of the junction differs from germline and may be a read error. This sequence joins TRBV10-1 and TRBJ2-5; 10 bases match TRBD2. CDR1 and CDR2 from the germline V gene are WNHNN and SYGVQD (reference sequence). There are 16 residues in the CDR3. The CDR3 spells CASIESRGLAEETQYF. In DNA form, the CDR3 reads TGCGCCAGCATTGAGTCGAGAGGACTAGCGGAAGAGACCCAGTATTTC.

The chain recombines TRBV29-1 with TRBJ2-1; weak D call: TRBD2 (6 bases). Germline V gives CDR1 SQVTM, CDR2 ANQGSEA. This CDR3 contains 16 residues. Trimming shortened V by 8 bases and J by 2 bases, and 22 bases separated the two germline ends. CDR3 coding DNA: TGCAGCTGTGATGAAGCGGGTGATAACGCCTACAATGAGCAGTTCTTC. This encodes CSCDEAGDNAYNEQFF.

By frequency in the sample, this clonotype is medium-sized (0.01 to 0.1%). This chain joins TRBV4-1 and TRBJ2-1, with D possibly matching TRBD1 (5 bases). CDR3 size: 15 residues. Germline V CDR1 and CDR2: MGHRA, YSYEKL. The V gene lost 1 base and the J gene lost 3 bases, with 10 bases spanning the gap. The chain's CDR3 is CASSQALGDYNEQFF. The CDR3 region has the DNA TGCGCCAGCAGCCAAGCGTTAGGGGACTACAATGAGCAGTTCTTC.

With regard to this clonotype: No conserved phenylalanine or tryptophan ends this CDR3, so it is likely a read error. CDR3 residues: CSVDWGDRKTQYL. CDR3 sequence (DNA): TGCAGCGTTGATTGGGGGGACCGGAAGACCCAGTACTTG. This rearrangement joins TRBV29-1 to TRBJ2-5; maybe TRBD2 (6 bases). Germline V gene data show CDR1 as SQVTM and CDR2 as ANQGSEA. The CDR3 is 13 residues long. V was pared by 3 bases and J by 6 bases, with 14 bases between.

The chain recombines TRBV7-2 with TRBJ2-3, with 7 bases fitting TRBD2. This CDR3 region has 19 residues. Germline V CDR1 and CDR2: SGHTA, FQGNSA. The V segment lost 1 base and the J segment 4 bases; nucleotides outside the gene matches: 17. DNA of the CDR3: TGTGCCAGCAGCTTAGAATTGGCGGGAGCCCGAATCGGGCCAGATACGCAGTATTTT. It codes for CASSLELAGARIGPDTQYF.

The rearrangement joins TRBV5-1 to TRBJ2-6; 8 positions match TRBD1. In germline, CDR1 is SGHRS, CDR2 YFSETQ. The CDR3 has 21 residues. Trimming cost V 0 bases and J 0 bases; bases outside gene matches: 14. Here the CDR3 DNA reads TGCGCCAGCAGCTTGGTGGGCTCCGGGGACAGGATCCTCTCTGGGGCCAACGTCCTGACTTTC. Amino acids: CASSLVGSGDRILSGANVLTF.

Regarding this clonotype: One base away lies a much larger clone, so this may be a sequencing read error. The CDR3 protein is CDSRTTGNEKLFF. The CDR3 DNA reads as TGTGACAGCAGGACGACAGGGAATGAAAAACTGTTTTTT. The V call is TRBV6-1, the J call TRBJ1-4; 7 positions match TRBD1. Germline values: CDR1 MNHNS, CDR2 SASEGT. This CDR3 has 13 residues.

Notes on this clonotype: One junction end does not reproduce the germline sequence, and a read error may be involved. V and J are TRBV4-2 and TRBJ1-1; 7 bases align to TRBD1. The CDR3 spans 18 residues. Per germline, CDR1 LGHNA and CDR2 YNFKEQ. The CDR3 protein is CASSRLSMDRNKNTEAFF. DNA of the CDR3: TGTGCTAGCAGCCGTCTTTCGATGGACAGGAATAAGAACACTGAAGCTTTCTTT.

Regarding this clonotype: The CDR3 does not close with the conserved phenylalanine or tryptophan, likely indicating a read error. The V gene is TRBV6-2 or TRBV6-3, the J gene TRBJ2-3, with 7 bases fitting TRBD2. The germline V gene has CDR1 MNHEY and CDR2 SVGEGT. The length of the CDR3 is 15 residues. The V and J ends lost 6 bases and 5 bases, in that order; junction bases with no gene match: 11. The CDR3: CASSHPGGSRDTQYL. The CDR3, as DNA: TGTGCCAGCAGCCACCCTGGCGGGAGTAGAGATACGCAGTATTTG.

Points on this clonotype: Because the CDR3 is missing its conserved closing phenylalanine or tryptophan, this is likely a read error. The limits of the CDR3 on the DNA are not certain, so only TCRdb's listed CDR3 is given. The chain joins TRBV6-1 to TRBJ2-6. The V gene's germline CDR1 is MNHNS and CDR2 SASEGT. The CDR3 length equals 14 residues, ends included. The CDR3 loop reads CASSDSSGANVLIS.

As regards this clonotype: The junction does not match germline at one end; this may be a read error. The chain is built from TRBV10-1 and TRBJ2-7, with 7 bases lining up with TRBD1. Germline V gene sequence: CDR1 WNHNN, CDR2 SYGVQD (reference sequence). CDR3 size: 13 residues. The CDR3 DNA follows: TGCGCCTGCAGGCCCGAACAGGGGAACGAGCAGTACTTC. Protein product: CACRPEQGNEQYF.

As concerns this clonotype: Just one base apart from a much larger clone, this may be a read error. The chain carries TRBV6-1 and TRBJ1-6; weak D call: TRBD1 (6 bases). In germline, CDR1 is MNHNS, CDR2 SASEGT. CDR3 length: 14 amino acids. CDR3 amino acids: CASSDRQVNSALHF. DNA of the CDR3: TGTGCCAGCAGTGATCGACAGGTTAATTCAGCCCTCCACTTT.

In the case of this clonotype: At one of its ends the junction is not consistent with the germline gene, which may arise from a read error. This sequence joins TRBV4-1 and TRBJ2-7, with 8 bases matching TRBD1. CDR3 size: 15 residues. Germline CDR1 is MGHRA and CDR2 is YSYEKL. CDR3 sequence: CACSQIDRGAYEQYF. DNA for the CDR3: TGCGCCTGCAGCCAGATCGACAGGGGAGCCTACGAGCAGTACTTC.